This TCR beta chain appears in the sequencing data of a study of T-cell memory formation after mild COVID-19. TCRdb recomputed calls from the 5' RACE reads with MiXCR, one row per CDR3 protein. Of 160,000 or so distinct CDR3 sequences listed, less than 40% are singletons. This clonotype came up a few times. The sequence was obtained from an adult woman who had mild COVID-19 (a few samples of this study predate the infection). Cell type and time point are not known. The source material was PBMCs or a T cell subset sorted from them (not recorded which).

DNA of the CDR3: TGTGCCAGCAGCTTAGTGGTCGCTGAAGCTTTCTTT. Translated: CASSLVVAEAFF. The chain uses TRBV7-2 and TRBJ1-1, with D unresolved. CDR1 and CDR2 from the germline V gene are SGHTA and FQGNSA. V was cut by 1 base and J by 6 bases, with 6 bases left in between. The length of the CDR3 is 12 residues. Looking up the rest from reference TRBV7-2 and TRBJ1-1 gives the full variable domain: GAGVSQSPSNKVTEKGKDVELRCDPISGHTALYWYRQSLGQGLEFLIYFQGNSAPDKSGLPSDRFSAERTGGSVSTLTIQRTQQEDSAVYLCASSLVVAEAFFGQGTRLTVV.